This T cell receptor beta chain was recorded in a study of response to subunit inactivated influenza vaccine. TCRdb itself ran the RT-PCR reads through MiXCR, one entry per CDR3 protein. Of about 800,000 distinct CDR3 sequences listed, over 20% are singletons. This clonotype has at least ten counts. Antigen specificity is unknown. The study's findings and limits: Each seasonal influenza vaccination recruits few new T cells, the authors suggested.

The TCR comes from a man aged 50 or older who received an inactivated influenza vaccine. The specimen was PBMCs from blood, collected around 5 days after vaccination.

As DNA, the CDR3 is TGTGCCAGCAGCACGACTAGCAGTATCGCCCTCGAGCAGTACTTC. This gives the protein CASSTTSSIALEQYF. This chain joins TRBV7-8 and TRBJ2-7; 7 bases fit TRBD2. The CDR3 totals 15 residues. Germline CDR1 SGHVS, CDR2 FQNEAQ. J gave up 6 bases and V 5 bases, and 13 bases lay outside the gene matches.